The present T cell receptor (beta chain) was sequenced within a study of blood T cell repertoires in COVID-19. Turning to the study itself: Samples taken during acute and convalescent COVID-19 were collected in the United States, Italy and Spain. The analysed material was cDNA or gDNA that came from T cells, B-cell-depleted T cells, or PBMCs.

Authors' processing steps: Reference gene primer amplification in the assay estimated nucleated cell counts. Using immunoSEQ multiplex PCR, the repertoire was profiled, and TCRdb retains in-frame clones only, with some absent. Clonal size and the V and J genes are those of that table, whereas D and trimming came from the DNA. The sample holds 130,000 to 150,000 clones, about 85% seen once. Trimming removed 4 bases from V and 0 bases from J, with 14 bases in between. This CDR3 has 16 residues. Germline V gene data show CDR1 as SGHNT and CDR2 as YYREEE (reference sequence). The clonotype was recovered from a human donor with acute or convalescent COVID-19. The donor label of this sample is uncertain. Sequenced sample: peripheral blood. This chain uses TRBV5-4 with TRBJ1-3; possibly TRBD1 for D (6 bases). The CDR3 sequence is CASSVQGLTSGNTIYF. In DNA form, the CDR3 reads TGTGCCAGCAGCGTACAGGGTCTTACCTCTGGAAACACCATATATTTT.